A selection of T cell receptor beta chains follows, all from one sample in a study of T-cell memory formation after mild COVID-19. Each CDR3 protein is one row after TCRdb ran MiXCR on the 5' RACE reads. The data show 300,000 to 400,000 distinct CDR3 sequences, 25% to 30% seen once. Sequencing was performed on PBMCs or a T cell subset sorted from them (not recorded which). These receptors were obtained from an adult woman who had mild COVID-19 (a few samples of this study predate the infection). Cell type and time point are not known. CDR3s include the opening cysteine and the closing phenylalanine or tryptophan. A D gene is named only where the DNA matches it firmly. Rows give clone size only sometimes, using once, few, many, or a class for an expanded clone.

d_call	v_call	j_call	clone_size	cdr3_nt	cdr3_aa
TRBD2	TRBV29-1	TRBJ2-2	.	TGCAGCGTTGGGATCGGGGGGGCCGGGGAGCTGTTTTTT	CSVGIGGAGELFF
TRBD2	TRBV4-2	TRBJ2-5	few	TGTGCCAGCAGCCAAGGGACTAGCGGGGACCTCAGAGAGACCCAGTACTTC	CASSQGTSGDLRETQYF
TRBD2	TRBV20-1	TRBJ2-1	few	TGCAGTGCGACTAGCGGGAACCCCGGGGCCTACAATGAGCAGTTCTTC	CSATSGNPGAYNEQFF
.	TRBV9	TRBJ2-7	.	TGTGCCAGCAGCCCCCTGAAGCAGTCCATCGGGGAGCAGTACTTC	CASSPLKQSIGEQYF
.	TRBV20-1	TRBJ1-1	few	TGCAGTGCTAGAGGTGCGGCAGGGAACACTGAAGCTTTCTTT	CSARGAAGNTEAFF
.	TRBV5-4	TRBJ2-2	.	TGTGCCAGCAGTATAGGGGAGCGGACCGGGGAGCTGTTTTTT	CASSIGERTGELFF
TRBD1	TRBV5-1	TRBJ2-6	few	TGCGCCAGCAGCGTAGGGACAGGGTCTGGGGCCAACGTCCTGACTTTC	CASSVGTGSGANVLTF
.	TRBV25-1	TRBJ2-2	.	TGTGCCAGCAACCGGCAGGGACGTCTCAACACCGGGGAGCTGTTTTTT	CASNRQGRLNTGELFF
.	TRBV3-1	TRBJ1-1	few	TGTGCCAGCAGCCAAGTTTCTACAGACCCTTGGTCTTTCTTT	CASSQVSTDPWSFF
TRBD1	TRBV7-9	TRBJ1-1	few	TGTGCCAGCAGCTTATCTTGGACAGGGCGGAACACTGAAGCTTTCTTT	CASSLSWTGRNTEAFF
TRBD2	TRBV29-1	TRBJ2-3	few	TGCAGCGTCCTTAGCGGGGGGGCCGCCTCTAGCACAGATACGCAGTATTTT	CSVLSGGAASSTDTQYF
.	TRBV5-1	TRBJ1-4	few	TGCGCCAGCGCCCAAGGGGGGGTGGATGAAAAACTGTTTTTT	CASAQGGVDEKLFF
TRBD1	TRBV4-3	TRBJ2-2	.	TGCGCCAGCAGCCCGGCCGGGACAGCGCTAGGAACCGGGGAGCTGTTTTTT	CASSPAGTALGTGELFF
.	TRBV2	TRBJ2-5	.	TGTGCCAGCAGTGAAGTTAAGGCAGGAGGCTCGGAGACCCAGTACTTC	CASSEVKAGGSETQYF
.	TRBV4-3	TRBJ1-6	.	TGCGCCAGCAGCCAAGAAAGTTTTAATTCACCCCTCCACTTT	CASSQESFNSPLHF
TRBD2	TRBV10-3	TRBJ2-7	few	TGTGCCATCGGAGAGCGGGGAGCCTACGAGCAGTACTTC	CAIGERGAYEQYF
.	TRBV25-1	TRBJ2-5	.	TGTGCCAGCAGTGAATTCGAGGGACAAGAGACCCAGTACTTC	CASSEFEGQETQYF
.	TRBV3-1	TRBJ2-7	few	TGTGCCAGCAGCCAATTCGGCCCCACCTACGAGCAGTACTTC	CASSQFGPTYEQYF
.	TRBV27	TRBJ2-1	few	TGTGCCAGCCATAGCGTCCCCGGTAATGAGCAGTTCTTC	CASHSVPGNEQFF
TRBD2	TRBV4-2	TRBJ2-5	.	TGTGCCAGCAGCCCAGACTGGGGACTAGCCCAAGAGACCCAGTACTTC	CASSPDWGLAQETQYF
.	TRBV30	TRBJ1-3	.	TGTGCCTGGAGTTCGATTTACCCAGGGGCCGGAAACACCATATATTTT	CAWSSIYPGAGNTIYF
TRBD2	TRBV7-3	TRBJ2-3	few	TGTGCCAGCAGCTTCAGTAGCGGGAGTAGCACAGATACGCAGTATTTT	CASSFSSGSSTDTQYF
.	TRBV7-3	TRBJ2-3	.	TGTGCCAGCAGCTTGGGGACTCCCCCAGATACGCAGTATTTT	CASSLGTPPDTQYF
TRBD1	TRBV5-5	TRBJ2-1	few	TGTGCCAGCCAGGACAGGGCCTCGAGAAATGAGCAGTTCTTC	CASQDRASRNEQFF
.	TRBV12-3/TRBV12-4	TRBJ2-3	.	TGTGCCAGCTGTAAGGGCACAGATACGCAGTATTTT	CASCKGTDTQYF
TRBD2	TRBV5-1	TRBJ2-1	.	TGCGCCAGCAGCCTGCTTAGCGGGGGGATCTTCAATGAGCAGTTCTTC	CASSLLSGGIFNEQFF